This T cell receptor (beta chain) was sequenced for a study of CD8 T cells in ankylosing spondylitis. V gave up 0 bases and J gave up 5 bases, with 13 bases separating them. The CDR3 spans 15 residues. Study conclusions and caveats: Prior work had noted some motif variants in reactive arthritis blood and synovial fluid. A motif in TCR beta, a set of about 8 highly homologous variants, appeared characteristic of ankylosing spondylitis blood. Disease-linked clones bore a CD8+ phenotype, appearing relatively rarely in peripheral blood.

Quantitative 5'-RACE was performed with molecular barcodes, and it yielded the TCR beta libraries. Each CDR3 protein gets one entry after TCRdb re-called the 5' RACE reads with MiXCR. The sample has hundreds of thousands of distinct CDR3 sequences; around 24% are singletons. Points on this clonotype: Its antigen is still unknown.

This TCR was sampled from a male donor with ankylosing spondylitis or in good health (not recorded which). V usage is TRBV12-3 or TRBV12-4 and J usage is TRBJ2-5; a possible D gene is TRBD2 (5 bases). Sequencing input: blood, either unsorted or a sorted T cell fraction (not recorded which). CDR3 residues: CASSLAGLTRETQYF. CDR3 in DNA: TGTGCCAGCAGTTTAGCCGGACTGACCCGGGAGACCCAGTACTTC.